These 28 T cell receptor beta chains came from one sample sequenced in a study of T cells in Graves' hyperthyroidism and ophthalmopathy. RNA transcripts gave rise to amplified TCR beta CDR3 regions. HTBI primers were the set used in a first-round RT-PCR of the TCR CDR3. TCRdb re-called the multiplex PCR reads with MiXCR, one entry per CDR3 protein. The sample lists 600,000 or so distinct CDR3 sequences, around 15% occurring once. Material for sequencing was blood. All receptors derive from a woman in her thirties with Graves' hyperthyroidism.

In this sample, this clonotype turned up many times. The chain links TRBV12-3 or TRBV12-4 to TRBJ1-2, with 9 bases that match TRBD1. This CDR3 is built from 14 residues. V shed 7 bases, J shed 6 bases, and the junction held 9 bases outside the gene matches. The DNA of the CDR3 is TGTGCCAGCATCAAGGCCGGGACAGGGCATGGCTACACCTTC. Translated: CASIKAGTGHGYTF.

This clonotype was seen more than once but under ten times. The V gene is TRBV29-1, the J gene TRBJ2-7; TRBD1 matches at 7 bases. The length of the CDR3 is 13 residues. V lost 6 bases, J lost 1 base, and 6 bases stayed unmatched. Germline loops: CDR1 SQVTM, CDR2 ANQGSEA. The CDR3 loop reads CSVLTGKSYEQYF. For the CDR3, the DNA is TGCAGCGTGTTGACAGGGAAATCCTACGAGCAGTACTTC.

The rearrangement links TRBV15 to TRBJ2-1; 9 nucleotides align to TRBD2. The V segment lost 0 bases and the J segment 9 bases; nucleotides outside the gene matches: 9. This CDR3 contains 16 residues. CDR1 is LNHNV, CDR2 YYDKDF, per germline (reference sequence). CDR3 amino acids: CATSRDAGGMGGEQFF. The CDR3 bases are TGTGCCACCAGCAGAGATGCGGGAGGGATGGGGGGTGAGCAGTTCTTC.

The rearrangement links TRBV7-9 to TRBJ1-2; 7 bases are a match to TRBD1. From germline, CDR1 is SEHNR and CDR2 FQNEAQ (reference sequence). The CDR3 totals 17 residues. Losses at the gene ends were 3 bases for V and 4 bases for J; bases not matched to a gene: 14. This CDR3 is CASSFSGFRDSGYGYTF. CDR3 coding DNA: TGTGCCAGCAGCTTTAGTGGGTTCAGGGACAGCGGCTATGGCTACACCTTC.

The sample holds many counts of this clonotype. This chain connects TRBV20-1 to TRBJ2-3, with 7 bases lining up with TRBD2. The CDR3 extends over 16 amino acids. With 5 bases clipped from V and 6 bases from J, the junction kept 17 bases outside the gene matches. Germline-derived CDR1 and CDR2 are DFQATT and SNEGSKA (reference sequence). DNA for the CDR3: TGCAGTGCTGCCCGACGGGCTAGCGGACTTCTGGATACGCAGTATTTT. Encoded protein: CSAARRASGLLDTQYF.

This clonotype was counted between two and nine times. This chain joins TRBV5-5 and TRBJ2-1; 9 nucleotides line up with TRBD2. CDR3 length: 15 amino acids. With 2 bases clipped from V and 6 bases from J, the junction kept 6 bases outside the gene matches. Germline CDR1 is SGHKS and CDR2 is YYEKEE (reference sequence). The CDR3 sequence is CASSFSSGRLNEQFF. CDR3 nucleotides: TGTGCCAGCAGCTTTTCCAGCGGGAGGCTCAATGAGCAGTTCTTC.

As concerns this clonotype: An end of the junction differs from the germline gene, which may be a read error. The J gene is TRBJ2-1, the V gene TRBV3-1; D ambiguous. Germline values: CDR1 LGHDT, CDR2 YNNKEL (reference sequence). The CDR3 consists of 13 residues. The CDR3 is CSSSLGPVGEQFF. DNA of the CDR3: TGTTCCAGCAGTCTCGGGCCGGTAGGTGAGCAGTTCTTC.

The J gene is TRBJ1-2, the V gene TRBV9; D possibly corresponds to TRBD1 (6 bases). Trimming pared 3 bases from V and 7 bases from J, leaving 13 bases between. Germline loops: CDR1 SGDLS, CDR2 YYNGEE. The CDR3 loop spans 13 amino acids. The CDR3 protein is CASSGQAGLGYTF. CDR3 sequence (DNA): TGTGCCAGCAGCGGACAGGCAGGTCTTGGCTACACCTTC.

This clonotype has a handful of counts. The V and J genes are TRBV10-3 and TRBJ2-7, with 12 positions matching TRBD2. The junction had 10 bases not matched to a gene; V was cut back by 6 bases and J by 4 bases. The CDR3 runs to 16 residues. Germline V CDR1 and CDR2: ENHRY, SYGVKD. The CDR3 sequence: CAIRASGRAGLYEQYF. Here the CDR3 DNA reads TGTGCCATCAGGGCTAGCGGGAGGGCCGGACTGTACGAGCAGTACTTC.

This clonotype was detected only a few times. The chain recombines TRBV11-1 with TRBJ2-1; D gene unclear. CDR1 and CDR2 from the germline V gene are SGHAT and FQDESV (reference sequence). The CDR3 totals 12 residues. V dropped 3 bases and J dropped 10 bases, with 10 bases sitting between them. CDR3 in amino acids: CASSFGVREQFF. Written as DNA, the CDR3 is TGTGCCAGCAGCTTTGGGGTTAGAGAGCAGTTCTTC. Using reference TRBV11-1 and TRBJ2-1 for the parts outside the CDR3, the full variable domain is EAEVAQSPRYKITEKSQAVAFWCDPISGHATLYWYRQILGQGPELLVQFQDESVVDDSQLPKDRFSAERLKGVDSTLKIQPAELGDSAMYLCASSFGVREQFFGPGTRLTVL.

The sample holds a few counts of this clonotype. The rearrangement joins TRBV10-3 to TRBJ1-5, with no clear D. Germline-derived CDR1 and CDR2 are ENHRY and SYGVKD. V was pared by 6 bases and J by 3 bases, with 12 bases between. CDR3 length: 14 residues. CDR3 in amino acids: CAISPGPNNQPQHF. The DNA for the CDR3 is TGTGCCATCAGCCCTGGACCGAACAATCAGCCCCAGCATTTT.

V usage is TRBV10-3 and J usage is TRBJ2-3, with 9 bases lining up with TRBD2. Germline lookup yields CDR1 ENHRY and CDR2 SYGVKD. The CDR3 runs to 14 residues. The J segment lost 4 bases and the V segment lost 8 bases, leaving 7 bases of the junction unmatched. CDR3 sequence reads: CAIGWTSDPDTQYF. DNA of the CDR3: TGTGCCATCGGGTGGACTAGCGACCCAGATACGCAGTATTTT.

This clonotype has at least ten counts. The chain links TRBV6-1 to TRBJ1-1; unclear D gene. The CDR3 loop spans 14 amino acids. Trimming removed 6 bases at V and 1 base at J, with 12 bases between. CDR1 and CDR2 from the germline V gene are MNHNS and SASEGT. The CDR3 sequence: CASSDRVGNTEAFF. The DNA for the CDR3 is TGTGCCAGCAGCGATAGGGTGGGGAACACTGAAGCTTTCTTT.

Ten or more counts support this clonotype. The chain carries TRBV19 and TRBJ1-5; 7 nucleotides match TRBD1. Germline-derived CDR1 and CDR2 are LNHDA and SQIVND (reference sequence). CDR3 length: 16 residues. V lost 3 bases, J lost 2 bases, and 7 bases stayed unmatched. Here the CDR3 reads CASSMWTGDGNQPQHF. The CDR3 nucleotides are TGTGCCAGTAGTATGTGGACAGGCGATGGCAATCAGCCCCAGCATTTT.

The J gene is TRBJ2-7, the V gene TRBV10-1; D is unclear. Germline CDR1 is WNHNN and CDR2 is SYGVQD (reference sequence). This CDR3 has 14 residues. Trimming took 10 bases from V and 5 from J, leaving 21 bases between them. The CDR3 DNA sequence: TGCGCCACCCTACTCAGGCTGCGAACCCACGAGCAGTACTTC. It specifies CATLLRLRTHEQYF.

The table lists this clonotype with a few counts. V gene TRBV11-3 combines with J gene TRBJ2-7; D ambiguous. The CDR3 contains 15 residues. Between the trimmed V and J ends, which lost 1 base and 1 base, there was a span of 11 bases. Looked up from germline, CDR1 is SGHNT and CDR2 is YENEEA. This chain's CDR3 is CASSLGFDSSYEQYF. In DNA form, the CDR3 reads TGTGCCAGCAGCTTAGGATTTGACTCATCCTACGAGCAGTACTTC.

Note on this clonotype: A read error may produce the germline difference seen at one junction end. V gene TRBV3-1 combines with J gene TRBJ2-3, with D perhaps matching TRBD1 or TRBD2 (5 bases each). Germline V gene data show CDR1 as LGHDT and CDR2 as YNNKEL (reference sequence). The CDR3 is 17 amino acids. CDR3 nucleotides: TGCGCCAGCAGCCCTGACTTGGGACCAGCGAGCACAGATACGCAGTATTTT. It encodes CASSPDLGPASTDTQYF.

This clonotype was seen a handful of times. This rearrangement joins TRBV7-9 to TRBJ1-1; D is unresolved. V lost 2 bases and J 1 base, leaving 14 bases between the germline ends. Germline CDR1 and CDR2: SEHNR and FQNEAQ (reference sequence). The CDR3 extends over 16 amino acids. CDR3 sequence: CASSLSLHLKNTEAFF. Here the CDR3 DNA reads TGTGCCAGCAGCTTATCGCTCCATCTAAAGAACACTGAAGCTTTCTTT.

This clonotype was picked up many times. V and J are TRBV11-2 and TRBJ2-7; D remains unclear. This CDR3 comprises 14 residues. CDR1 and CDR2 (germline): SGHAT, FQNNGV. V shed 1 base and J shed 1 base, with 8 bases lying between them. The CDR3 region is CASSLVSTSYEQYF. Written as DNA, the CDR3 is TGTGCCAGCAGCTTAGTCTCTACGTCCTACGAGCAGTACTTC. The full variable domain, its missing parts supplied by reference TRBV11-2 and TRBJ2-7, is EAGVAQSPRYKIIEKRQSVAFWCNPISGHATLYWYQQILGQGPKLLIQFQNNGVVDDSQLPKDRFSAERLKGVDSTLKIQPAKLEDSAVYLCASSLVSTSYEQYFGPGTRLTVT.

This chain links TRBV12-3 or TRBV12-4 with TRBJ1-2; possible D gene TRBD1, 6 bases. This CDR3 has 16 residues. Trimming cost V 4 bases and J 2 bases, with 17 bases left between them. The CDR3 region is CASSSYQTGINYGYTF. The CDR3 DNA sequence: TGTGCCAGCAGTTCCTACCAGACAGGAATAAACTATGGCTACACCTTC.

This clonotype was detected many times. The J gene is TRBJ2-3, the V gene TRBV2; D is ambiguous. Germline V CDR1 and CDR2: SNHLY, FYNNEI. Trimming left V 6 bases short and J 3 bases short, with 10 bases between. This CDR3 is 13 amino acids long. The CDR3 DNA is TGTGCCAGCAGAGTGGATCGAACAGATACGCAGTATTTT. Its protein product is CASRVDRTDTQYF.

This clonotype showed up just once. A junction boundary mismatches the germline segment, possibly from a read error. The chain is built from TRBV30 and TRBJ2-2; weak D call: TRBD1 (5 bases). This CDR3 is 14 amino acids long. Germline V gene data show CDR1 as GTSNPN and CDR2 as SVGIG (reference sequence). CDR3 residues: CAWIPGSKTGELFF. In DNA form, the CDR3 reads TGTGCCTGGATCCCAGGGTCGAAGACCGGGGAGCTGTTTTTT.

V is TRBV7-9 and J is TRBJ2-7, with D perhaps matching TRBD2 (6 bases). Between the trimmed V and J ends, which lost 3 bases and 4 bases, there was a span of 16 bases. Germline CDR1 SEHNR, CDR2 FQNEAQ (reference sequence). The CDR3 runs 15 residues. CDR3 amino acids: CASSLIGGGPYEQYF. The CDR3 nucleotides are TGTGCCAGCAGCTTGATCGGCGGAGGGCCGTACGAGCAGTACTTC. The variable domain in full, completed from reference TRBV7-9 and TRBJ2-7, reads DTGVSQNPRHKITKRGQNVTFRCDPISEHNRLYWYRQTLGQGPEFLTYFQNEAQLEKSRLLSDRFSAERPKGSFSTLEIQRTEQGDSAMYLCASSLIGGGPYEQYFGPGTRLTVT.

The table lists this clonotype with many counts. The V call is TRBV28, the J call TRBJ2-7, with a possible D match to TRBD2 (6 bases). V was cut by 7 bases and J by 3 bases, with 16 bases left in between. CDR3 length equals 14 residues. Germline V lookup: CDR1 MDHEN, CDR2 SYDVKM. In DNA, the CDR3 is TGTGCCAGCAAGACACCGGGAGAGAACTACGAGCAGTACTTC. Encoded protein: CASKTPGENYEQYF.

The chain uses TRBV28 and TRBJ2-3, with TRBD2 identical over 7 bases. J lost 4 bases, V lost 7 bases, and 11 bases had no gene match. Germline assignment: CDR1 MDHEN and CDR2 SYDVKM. The CDR3 is 15 residues long. The CDR3 here is CASISIGGGSDTQYF. DNA for the CDR3: TGTGCCAGCATCTCGATTGGGGGGGGATCAGATACGCAGTATTTT.

This clonotype was detected ten times or more. V usage is TRBV20-1 and J usage is TRBJ2-4; a weak D match, TRBD2 (6 bases). Germline CDR1 reads DFQATT; CDR2 reads SNEGSKA (reference sequence). The V and J ends lost 5 bases and 9 bases respectively, with 23 bases between them. This CDR3 is built from 15 residues. The CDR3 loop reads CSAPRDWEWVGIQYF. DNA for the CDR3: TGCAGTGCTCCCCGGGACTGGGAGTGGGTTGGCATTCAGTACTTC.

J is TRBJ2-2 and V is TRBV29-1; D not resolved. Germline V gene data show CDR1 as SQVTM and CDR2 as ANQGSEA. Trimming removed 0 bases from V and 7 bases from J, with 6 bases in between. This CDR3 has 12 residues. The CDR3 sequence is CSVEEASGELFF. CDR3 nucleotides: TGCAGCGTTGAAGAAGCTAGCGGGGAGCTGTTTTTT.

The V gene is TRBV3-1, the J gene TRBJ2-5; TRBD2 matches at 12 bases. The CDR3 totals 14 residues. V was pared by 6 bases and J by 12 bases, with 11 bases of the junction left unmatched. Germline CDR1 reads LGHDT; CDR2 reads YNNKEL (reference sequence). CDR3 coding DNA: TGTGCCAGCAGAGAGACTAGCGGGAGATCCCCGGAGTACTTC. This sequence encodes CASRETSGRSPEYF.